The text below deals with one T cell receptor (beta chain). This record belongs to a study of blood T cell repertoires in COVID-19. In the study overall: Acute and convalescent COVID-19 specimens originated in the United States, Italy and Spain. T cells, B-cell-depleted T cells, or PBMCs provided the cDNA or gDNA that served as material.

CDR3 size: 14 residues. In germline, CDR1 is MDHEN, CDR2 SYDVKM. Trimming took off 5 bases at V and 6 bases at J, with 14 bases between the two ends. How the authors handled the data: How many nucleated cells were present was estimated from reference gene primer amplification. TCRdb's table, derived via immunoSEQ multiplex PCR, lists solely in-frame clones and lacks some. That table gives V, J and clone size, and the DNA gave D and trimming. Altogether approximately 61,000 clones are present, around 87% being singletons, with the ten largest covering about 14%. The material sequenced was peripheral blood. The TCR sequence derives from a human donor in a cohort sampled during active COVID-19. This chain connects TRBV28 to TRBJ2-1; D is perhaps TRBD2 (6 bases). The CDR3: CASSTPRGSNEQFF. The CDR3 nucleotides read TGTGCCAGCAGTACACCTCGGGGGTCCAATGAGCAGTTCTTC.